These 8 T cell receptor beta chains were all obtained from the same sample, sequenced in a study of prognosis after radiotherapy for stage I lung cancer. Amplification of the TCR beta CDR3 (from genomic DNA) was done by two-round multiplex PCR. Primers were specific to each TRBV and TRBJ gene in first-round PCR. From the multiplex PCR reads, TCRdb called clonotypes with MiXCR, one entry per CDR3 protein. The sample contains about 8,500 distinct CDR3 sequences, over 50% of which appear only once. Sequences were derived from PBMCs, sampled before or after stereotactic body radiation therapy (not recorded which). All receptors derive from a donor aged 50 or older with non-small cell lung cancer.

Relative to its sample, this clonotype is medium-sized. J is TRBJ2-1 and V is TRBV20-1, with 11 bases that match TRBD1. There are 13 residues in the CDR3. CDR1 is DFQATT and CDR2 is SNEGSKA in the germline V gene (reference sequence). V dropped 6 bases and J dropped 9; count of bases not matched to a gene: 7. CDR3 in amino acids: CSAAGTGGVEQFF. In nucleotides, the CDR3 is TGCAGTGCCGCCGGGACAGGGGGAGTTGAGCAGTTCTTC.

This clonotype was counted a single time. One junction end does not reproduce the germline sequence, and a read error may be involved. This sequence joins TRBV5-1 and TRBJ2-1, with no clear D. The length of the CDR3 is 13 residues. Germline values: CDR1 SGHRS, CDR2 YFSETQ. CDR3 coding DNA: TGCGCCAGCAGCAGAGAGCGTGGTAATGAGCGGTTCTTC. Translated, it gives CASSRERGNERFF.

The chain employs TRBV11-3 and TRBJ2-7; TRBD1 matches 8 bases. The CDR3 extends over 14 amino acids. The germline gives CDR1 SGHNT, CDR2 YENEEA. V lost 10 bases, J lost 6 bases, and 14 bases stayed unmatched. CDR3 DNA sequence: TGTGCCACAAAATTCGACAGGGGCCCGGTCGAGCAGTACTTC. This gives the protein CATKFDRGPVEQYF.

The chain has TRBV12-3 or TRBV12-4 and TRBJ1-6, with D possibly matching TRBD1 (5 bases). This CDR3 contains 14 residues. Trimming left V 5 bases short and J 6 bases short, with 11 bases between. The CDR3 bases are TGTGCCAGCAGTGCGACAGCAACTAATTCACCCCTCCACTTT. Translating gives CASSATATNSPLHF.

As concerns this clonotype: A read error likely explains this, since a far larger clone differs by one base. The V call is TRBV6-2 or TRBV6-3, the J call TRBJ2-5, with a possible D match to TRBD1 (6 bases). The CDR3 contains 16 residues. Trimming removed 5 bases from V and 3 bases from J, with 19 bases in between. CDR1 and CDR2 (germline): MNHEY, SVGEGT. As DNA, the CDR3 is TGTGCCAGCAGTGAATCGCTGGGCAGGGGCGAAGAGACCCAGTACTTC. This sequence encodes CASSESLGRGEETQYF.

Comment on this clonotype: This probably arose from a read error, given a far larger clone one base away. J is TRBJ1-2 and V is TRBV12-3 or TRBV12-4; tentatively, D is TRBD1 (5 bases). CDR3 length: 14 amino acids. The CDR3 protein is CASSWEGPDYVYTF. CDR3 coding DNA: TGTGCCAGCAGTTGGGAGGGGCCGGACTATGTCTACACCTTC.

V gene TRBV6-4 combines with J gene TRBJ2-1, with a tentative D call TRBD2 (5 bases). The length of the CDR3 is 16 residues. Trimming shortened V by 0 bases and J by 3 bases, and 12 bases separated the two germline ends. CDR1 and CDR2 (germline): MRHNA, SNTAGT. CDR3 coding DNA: TGTGCCAGCAGTGACTCGGCTAGCTGGGGCTACAATGAGCAGTTCTTC. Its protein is CASSDSASWGYNEQFF.

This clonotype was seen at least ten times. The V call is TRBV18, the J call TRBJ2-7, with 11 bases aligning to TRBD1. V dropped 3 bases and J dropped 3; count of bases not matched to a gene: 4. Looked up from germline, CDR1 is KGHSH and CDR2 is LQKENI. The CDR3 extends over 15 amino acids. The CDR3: CASSPQDRGHYEQYF. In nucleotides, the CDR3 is TGTGCCAGCTCACCCCAGGACAGGGGGCACTACGAGCAGTACTTC.